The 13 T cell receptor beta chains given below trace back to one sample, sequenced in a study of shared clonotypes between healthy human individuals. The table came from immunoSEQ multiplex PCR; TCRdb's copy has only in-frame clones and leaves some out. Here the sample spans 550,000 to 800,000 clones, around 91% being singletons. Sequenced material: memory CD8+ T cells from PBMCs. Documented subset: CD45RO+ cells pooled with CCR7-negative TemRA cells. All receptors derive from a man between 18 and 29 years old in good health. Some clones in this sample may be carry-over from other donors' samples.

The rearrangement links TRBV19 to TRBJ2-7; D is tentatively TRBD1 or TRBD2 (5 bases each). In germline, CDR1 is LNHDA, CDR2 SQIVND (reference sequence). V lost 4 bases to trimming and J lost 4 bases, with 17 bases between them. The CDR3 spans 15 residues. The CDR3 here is CASSRWDGMAYEQYF. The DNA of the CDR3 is TGTGCCAGTAGTAGATGGGACGGGATGGCTTACGAGCAGTACTTC.

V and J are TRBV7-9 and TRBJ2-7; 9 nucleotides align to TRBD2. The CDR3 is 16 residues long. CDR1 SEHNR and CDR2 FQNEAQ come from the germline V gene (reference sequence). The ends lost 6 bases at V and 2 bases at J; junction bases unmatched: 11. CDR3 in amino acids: CASRGDFAGGPYEQYF. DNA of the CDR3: TGTGCCAGCAGGGGGGACTTTGCGGGAGGGCCCTACGAGCAGTACTTC. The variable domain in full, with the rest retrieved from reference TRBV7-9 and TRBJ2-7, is DTGVSQNPRHKITKRGQNVTFRCDPISEHNRLYWYRQTLGQGPEFLTYFQNEAQLEKSRLLSDRFSAERPKGSFSTLEIQRTEQGDSAMYLCASRGDFAGGPYEQYFGPGTRLTVT.

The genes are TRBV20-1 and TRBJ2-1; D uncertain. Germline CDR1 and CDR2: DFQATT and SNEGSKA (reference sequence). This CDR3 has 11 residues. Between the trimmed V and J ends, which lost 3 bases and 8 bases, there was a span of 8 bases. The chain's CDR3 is CSASGGHEQFF. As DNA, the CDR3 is TGCAGTGCTAGCGGTGGCCATGAGCAGTTCTTC.

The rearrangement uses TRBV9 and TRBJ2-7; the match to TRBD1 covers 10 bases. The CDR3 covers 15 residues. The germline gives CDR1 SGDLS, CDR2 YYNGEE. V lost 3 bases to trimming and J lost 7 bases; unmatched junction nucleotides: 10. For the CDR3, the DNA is TGTGCCAGCAGCGCCGGGACAGGGGTTTCGCGGGAGCAGTACTTC. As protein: CASSAGTGVSREQYF.

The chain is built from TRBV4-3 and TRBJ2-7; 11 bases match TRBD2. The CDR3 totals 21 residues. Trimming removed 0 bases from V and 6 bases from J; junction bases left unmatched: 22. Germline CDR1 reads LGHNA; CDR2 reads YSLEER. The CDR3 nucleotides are TGCGCCAGCAGCCAAGATCTTCTTGGGACTAGCGGACTGCGGTTTTTTTCCGAGCAGTACTTC. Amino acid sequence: CASSQDLLGTSGLRFFSEQYF.

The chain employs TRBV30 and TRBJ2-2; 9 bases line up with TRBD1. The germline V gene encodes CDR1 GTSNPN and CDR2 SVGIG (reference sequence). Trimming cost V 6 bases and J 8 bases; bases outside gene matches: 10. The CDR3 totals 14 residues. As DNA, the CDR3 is TGTGCCTGCGCCCGGGACAGGGTGATTGGGGAGCTGTTTTTT. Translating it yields CACARDRVIGELFF.

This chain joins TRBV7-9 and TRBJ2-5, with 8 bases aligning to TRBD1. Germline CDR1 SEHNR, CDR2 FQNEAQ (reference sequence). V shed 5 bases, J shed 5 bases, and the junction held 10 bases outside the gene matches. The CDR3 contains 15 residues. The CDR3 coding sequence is TGTGCCAGCAGCACCCCAGGGGGCGCCTCGGAGACCCAGTACTTC. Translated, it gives CASSTPGGASETQYF.

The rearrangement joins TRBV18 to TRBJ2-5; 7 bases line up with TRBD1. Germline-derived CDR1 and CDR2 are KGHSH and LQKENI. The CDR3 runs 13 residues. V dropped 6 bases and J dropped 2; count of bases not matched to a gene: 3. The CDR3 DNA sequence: TGTGCCAGCTCTCGGGACAGACAAGAGACCCAGTACTTC. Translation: CASSRDRQETQYF.

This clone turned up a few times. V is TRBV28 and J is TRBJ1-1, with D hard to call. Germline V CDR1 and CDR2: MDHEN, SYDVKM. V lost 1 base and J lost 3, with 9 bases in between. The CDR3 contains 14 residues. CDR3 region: CASSLSTGHTEAFF. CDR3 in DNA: TGTGCCAGCAGTTTATCGACCGGCCACACTGAAGCTTTCTTT.

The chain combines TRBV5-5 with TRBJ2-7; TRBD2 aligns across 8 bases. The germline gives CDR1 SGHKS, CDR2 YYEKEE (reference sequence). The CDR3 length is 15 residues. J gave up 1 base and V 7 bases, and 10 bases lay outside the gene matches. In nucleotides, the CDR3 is TGTGCCAGCCAAATCGGGAGGGGCCGATCCTACGAGCAGTACTTC. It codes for CASQIGRGRSYEQYF.

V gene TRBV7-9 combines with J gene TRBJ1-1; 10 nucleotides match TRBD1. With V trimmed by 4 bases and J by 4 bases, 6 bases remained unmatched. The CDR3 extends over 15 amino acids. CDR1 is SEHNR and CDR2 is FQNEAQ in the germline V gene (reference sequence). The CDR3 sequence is CASSSLDRGLTEAFF. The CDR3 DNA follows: TGTGCCAGCAGCTCCCTTGACAGGGGGCTCACTGAAGCTTTCTTT.

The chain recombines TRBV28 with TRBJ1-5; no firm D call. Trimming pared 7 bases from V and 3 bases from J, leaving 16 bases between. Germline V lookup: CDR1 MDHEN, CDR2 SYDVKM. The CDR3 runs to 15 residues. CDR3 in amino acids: CASTASPFNNQPQHF. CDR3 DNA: TGTGCCAGCACCGCTAGTCCCTTTAACAATCAGCCCCAGCATTTT.

The CDR3 nucleotides are TGCGCCAGCAGCCATCGTAGCGGGAGGGATTCCTATACGCAGTATTTT. This gives the protein CASSHRSGRDSYTQYF. This rearrangement joins TRBV4-1 to TRBJ2-3, with 11 bases fitting TRBD2. V shed 3 bases and J 7 bases; nucleotides not matched to a gene: 9. The CDR3 loop spans 16 amino acids. Germline V gives CDR1 MGHRA, CDR2 YSYEKL.